This record covers a single T cell receptor (beta chain). Generated by immunoSEQ multiplex PCR, the TCRdb table keeps only in-frame clones and is missing some. The table has hundreds of thousands of clones, roughly 80% seen once. These data are taken from a study of blood T cell repertoires in COVID-19. Across the study: COVID-19 samples collected from the United States, Italy and Spain covered acute and convalescent phases. T cells, B-cell-depleted T cells, or PBMCs supplied cDNA or gDNA.

V shed 4 bases and J 4 bases; nucleotides not matched to a gene: 4. The V gene's germline CDR1 is SGHRS and CDR2 YFSETQ. This CDR3 comprises 15 residues. The clonotype originates from a woman of 80 years or more with acute or convalescent COVID-19. Sequencing used peripheral blood. This chain connects TRBV5-1 to TRBJ2-1; TRBD2 aligns across 11 bases. CDR3 sequence reads: CASSNSGGAYNEQFF. CDR3 DNA: TGCGCCAGCAGCAATAGCGGGGGGGCTTACAATGAGCAGTTCTTC.